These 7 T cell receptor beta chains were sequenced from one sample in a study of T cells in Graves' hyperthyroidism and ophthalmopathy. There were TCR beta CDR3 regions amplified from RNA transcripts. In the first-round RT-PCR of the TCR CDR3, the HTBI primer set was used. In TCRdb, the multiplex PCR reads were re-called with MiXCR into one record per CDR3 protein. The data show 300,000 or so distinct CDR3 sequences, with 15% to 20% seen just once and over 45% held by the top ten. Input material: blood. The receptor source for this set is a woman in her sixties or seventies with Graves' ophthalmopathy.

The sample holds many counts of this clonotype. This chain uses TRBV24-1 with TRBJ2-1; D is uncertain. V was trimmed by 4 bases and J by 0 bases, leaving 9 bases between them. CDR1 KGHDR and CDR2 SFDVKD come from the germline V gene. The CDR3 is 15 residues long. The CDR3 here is CATSDHSASYNEQFF. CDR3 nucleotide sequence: TGTGCCACCAGTGACCACTCCGCCTCCTACAATGAGCAGTTCTTC.

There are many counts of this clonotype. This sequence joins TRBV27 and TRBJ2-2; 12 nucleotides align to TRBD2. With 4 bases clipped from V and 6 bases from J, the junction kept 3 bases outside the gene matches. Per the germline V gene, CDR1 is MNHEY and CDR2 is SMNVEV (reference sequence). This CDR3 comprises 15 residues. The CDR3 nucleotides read TGTGCCAGCAGTTATGCTAGCGGGAGGGCCGGGGAGCTGTTTTTT. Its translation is CASSYASGRAGELFF.

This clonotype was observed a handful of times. The CDR3: CASSLSREAASSTDTQYF. For the CDR3, the DNA is TGTGCCAGCAGTTTATCCCGGGAGGCGGCATCTAGCACAGATACGCAGTATTTT. The rearrangement joins TRBV27 to TRBJ2-3; the match to TRBD2 covers 7 bases. This CDR3 spans 18 amino acids. The V and J ends lost 0 bases and 0 bases, in that order; junction bases with no gene match: 9. CDR1 MNHEY and CDR2 SMNVEV come from the germline V gene (reference sequence).

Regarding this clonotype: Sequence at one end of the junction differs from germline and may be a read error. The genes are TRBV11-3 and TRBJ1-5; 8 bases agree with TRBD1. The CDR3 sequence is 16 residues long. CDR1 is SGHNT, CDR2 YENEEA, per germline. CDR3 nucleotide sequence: TGTGCCAGCAGCTTCCAGGGGGCAGGTAGCAGTCAGCCCCAGCATTTT. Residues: CASSFQGAGSSQPQHF.

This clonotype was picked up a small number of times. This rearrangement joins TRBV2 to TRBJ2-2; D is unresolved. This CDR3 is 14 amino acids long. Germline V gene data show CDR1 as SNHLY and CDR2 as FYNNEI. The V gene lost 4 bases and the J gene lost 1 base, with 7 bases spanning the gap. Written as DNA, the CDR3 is TGTGCCAGCAGTGTTATAGGGAACACCGGGGAGCTGTTTTTT. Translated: CASSVIGNTGELFF.

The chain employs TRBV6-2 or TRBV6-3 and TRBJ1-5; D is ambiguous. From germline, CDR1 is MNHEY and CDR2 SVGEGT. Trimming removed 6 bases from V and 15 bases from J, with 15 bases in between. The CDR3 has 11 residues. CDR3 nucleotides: TGTGCCAGCAGAGACAAGCAGGCCCCGCATTTT. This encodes CASRDKQAPHF.

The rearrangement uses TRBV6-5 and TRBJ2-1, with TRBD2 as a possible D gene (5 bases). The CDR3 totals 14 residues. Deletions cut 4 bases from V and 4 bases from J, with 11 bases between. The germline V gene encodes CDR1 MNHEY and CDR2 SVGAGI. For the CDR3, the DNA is TGTGCCAGCAGTTTCGGAGGAATATACAATGAGCAGTTCTTC. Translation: CASSFGGIYNEQFF.